Included here is one T cell receptor (beta chain) sequence, with context. Data came from immunoSEQ multiplex PCR; TCRdb stores just in-frame clones and leaves some out. The sample includes about 2.1 million clones, about 93% seen only once; the top ten take more than 1.5%. These data are taken from a study of shared clonotypes between healthy human individuals. V was trimmed by 5 bases and J by 2 bases, leaving 12 bases between them. The CDR3 extends over 14 amino acids. Germline assignment: CDR1 SEHNR and CDR2 FQNEAQ (reference sequence). Naivety among CD8 cells was defined by CD45RO negativity and positive CCR7 selection, thereby excluding terminally differentiated effector memory CD45RA+ cells.

This chain joins TRBV7-9 and TRBJ1-2; D is unresolved. The sequenced sample was naive CD8+ T cells from PBMCs. The sequence came from a young man in good health. Some clones in this sample may be carry-over from other donors' samples. CDR3 bases: TGTGCCAGCAGCATCAGCGAAGTCAACTATGGCTACACCTTC. This codes for CASSISEVNYGYTF.